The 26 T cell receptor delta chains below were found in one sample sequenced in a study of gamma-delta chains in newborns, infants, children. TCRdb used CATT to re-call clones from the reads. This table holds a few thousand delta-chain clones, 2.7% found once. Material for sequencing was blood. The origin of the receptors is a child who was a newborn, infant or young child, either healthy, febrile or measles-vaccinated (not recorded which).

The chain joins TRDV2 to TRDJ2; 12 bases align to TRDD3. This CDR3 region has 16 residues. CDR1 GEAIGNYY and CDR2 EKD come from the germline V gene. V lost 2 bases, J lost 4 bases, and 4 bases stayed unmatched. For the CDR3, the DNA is TGTGCCTGTGACAAACTGGGGGATACCGAGACAGCACAACTCTTCTTT. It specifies CACDKLGDTETAQLFF.

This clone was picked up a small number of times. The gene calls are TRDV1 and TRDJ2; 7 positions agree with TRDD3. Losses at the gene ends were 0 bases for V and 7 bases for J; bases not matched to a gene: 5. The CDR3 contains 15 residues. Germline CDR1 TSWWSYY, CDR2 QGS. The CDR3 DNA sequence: TGTGCTCTTGGGGAACTCCGGATACGGCAAGCACAACTCTTCTTT. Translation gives CALGELRIRQAQLFF.

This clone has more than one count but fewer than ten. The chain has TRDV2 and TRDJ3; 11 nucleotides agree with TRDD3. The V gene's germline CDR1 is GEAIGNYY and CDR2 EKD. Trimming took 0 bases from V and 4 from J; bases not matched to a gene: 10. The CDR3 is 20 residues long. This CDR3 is CACDTVGDTLGTWDTRQMFF. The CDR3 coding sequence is TGTGCCTGTGACACCGTGGGGGATACGCTGGGTACATGGGACACCCGACAGATGTTTTTC.

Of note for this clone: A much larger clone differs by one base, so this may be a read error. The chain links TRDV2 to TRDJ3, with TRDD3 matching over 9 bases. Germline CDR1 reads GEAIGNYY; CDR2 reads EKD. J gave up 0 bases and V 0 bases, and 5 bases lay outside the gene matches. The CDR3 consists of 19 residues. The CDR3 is CACDTVGIRSSWDTRQMFF. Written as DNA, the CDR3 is TGTGCCTGTGACACCGTGGGGATACGCAGCTCCTGGGACACCCGACAGATGTTTTTC.

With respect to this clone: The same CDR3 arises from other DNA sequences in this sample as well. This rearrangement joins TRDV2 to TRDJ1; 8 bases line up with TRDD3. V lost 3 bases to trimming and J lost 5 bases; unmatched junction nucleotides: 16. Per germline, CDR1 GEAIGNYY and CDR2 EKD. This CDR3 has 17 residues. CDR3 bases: TGTGCCTGTGACCCCCCCGGACGGGGGATAACTACTGATAAACTCATCTTT. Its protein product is CACDPPGRGITTDKLIF.

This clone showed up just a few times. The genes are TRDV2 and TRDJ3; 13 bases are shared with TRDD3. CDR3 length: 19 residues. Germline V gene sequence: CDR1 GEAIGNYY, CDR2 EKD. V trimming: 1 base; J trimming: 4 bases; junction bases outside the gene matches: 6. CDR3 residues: CACDTNWGIRTWDTRQMFF. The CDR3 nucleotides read TGTGCCTGTGACACGAACTGGGGGATACGAACTTGGGACACCCGACAGATGTTTTTC.

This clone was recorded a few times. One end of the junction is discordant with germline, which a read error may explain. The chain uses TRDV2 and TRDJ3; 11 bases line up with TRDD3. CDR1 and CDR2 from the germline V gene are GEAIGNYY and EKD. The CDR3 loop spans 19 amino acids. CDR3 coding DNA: TGTGCCTGTGACACCTTGCCACTGGGGGATAACGGGGACACCCGGCAGATGTTTTTC. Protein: CACDTLPLGDNGDTRQMFF.

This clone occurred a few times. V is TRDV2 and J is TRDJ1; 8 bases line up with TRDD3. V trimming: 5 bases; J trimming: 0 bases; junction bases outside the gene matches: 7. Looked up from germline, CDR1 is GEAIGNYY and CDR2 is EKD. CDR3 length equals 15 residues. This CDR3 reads CACGRLGGYTDKLIF. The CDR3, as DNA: TGTGCCTGTGGTCGACTGGGGGGTTACACCGATAAACTCATCTTT.

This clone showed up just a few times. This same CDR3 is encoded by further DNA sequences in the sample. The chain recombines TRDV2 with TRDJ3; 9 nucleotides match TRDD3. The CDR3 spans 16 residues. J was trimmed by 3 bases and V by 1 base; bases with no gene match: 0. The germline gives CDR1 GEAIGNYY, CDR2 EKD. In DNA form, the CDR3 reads TGTGCCTGTGACACTGGGGGATACTGGGACACCCGACAGATGTTTTTC. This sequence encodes CACDTGGYWDTRQMFF.

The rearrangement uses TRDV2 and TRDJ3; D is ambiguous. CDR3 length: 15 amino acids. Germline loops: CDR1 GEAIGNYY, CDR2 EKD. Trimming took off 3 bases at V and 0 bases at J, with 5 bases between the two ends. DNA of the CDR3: TGTGCCTGTGACTGGGTCTCCTGGGACACCCGACAGATGTTTTTC. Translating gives CACDWVSWDTRQMFF.

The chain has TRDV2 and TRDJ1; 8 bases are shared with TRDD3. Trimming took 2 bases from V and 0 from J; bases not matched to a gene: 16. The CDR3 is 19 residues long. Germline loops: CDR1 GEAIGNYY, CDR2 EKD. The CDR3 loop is CACDKVARLGAKYTDKLIF. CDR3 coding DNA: TGTGCCTGTGACAAAGTTGCCCGACTGGGGGCTAAGTACACCGATAAACTCATCTTT.

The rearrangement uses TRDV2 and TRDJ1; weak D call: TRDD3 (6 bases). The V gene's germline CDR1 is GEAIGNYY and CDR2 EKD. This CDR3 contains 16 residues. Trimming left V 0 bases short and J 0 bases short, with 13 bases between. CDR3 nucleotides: TGTGCCTGTGACACCTGGGGGGAAGGGGACACCGATAAACTCATCTTT. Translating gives CACDTWGEGDTDKLIF.

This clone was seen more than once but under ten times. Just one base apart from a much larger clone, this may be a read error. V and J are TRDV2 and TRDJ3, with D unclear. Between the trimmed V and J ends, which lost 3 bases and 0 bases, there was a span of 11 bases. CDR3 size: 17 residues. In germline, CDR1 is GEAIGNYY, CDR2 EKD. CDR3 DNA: TGTGCCTGTGACGCCGTCCCCAGCTCCTGGGACACCCGACAGATGTTTTTC. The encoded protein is CACDAVPSSWDTRQMFF.

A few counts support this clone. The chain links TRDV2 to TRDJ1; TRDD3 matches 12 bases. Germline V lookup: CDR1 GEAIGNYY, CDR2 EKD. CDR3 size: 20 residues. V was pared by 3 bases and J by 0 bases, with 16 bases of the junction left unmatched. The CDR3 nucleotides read TGTGCCTGTGACCCCTTGCGTACTGGGGGATACCCGTTGTACACCGATAAACTCATCTTT. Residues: CACDPLRTGGYPLYTDKLIF.

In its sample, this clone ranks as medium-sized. CDR3 sequence reads: CACDTAWGIRSWDTRQMFF. CDR3 DNA: TGTGCCTGTGACACCGCGTGGGGGATACGCTCCTGGGACACCCGACAGATGTTTTTC. The chain links TRDV2 to TRDJ3; 11 bases agree with TRDD3. Germline-derived CDR1 and CDR2 are GEAIGNYY and EKD. V trimming: 0 bases; J trimming: 0 bases; junction bases outside the gene matches: 3. This CDR3 is built from 19 residues.

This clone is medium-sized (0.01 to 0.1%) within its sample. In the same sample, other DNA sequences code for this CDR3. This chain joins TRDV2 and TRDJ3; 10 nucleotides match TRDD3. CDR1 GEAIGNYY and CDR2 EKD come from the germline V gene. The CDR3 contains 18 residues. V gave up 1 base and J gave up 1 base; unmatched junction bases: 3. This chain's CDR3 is CACDTGGYSSWDTRQMFF. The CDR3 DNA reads TGTGCCTGTGACACTGGGGGATACTCTTCCTGGGACACCCGACAGATGTTTTTC.

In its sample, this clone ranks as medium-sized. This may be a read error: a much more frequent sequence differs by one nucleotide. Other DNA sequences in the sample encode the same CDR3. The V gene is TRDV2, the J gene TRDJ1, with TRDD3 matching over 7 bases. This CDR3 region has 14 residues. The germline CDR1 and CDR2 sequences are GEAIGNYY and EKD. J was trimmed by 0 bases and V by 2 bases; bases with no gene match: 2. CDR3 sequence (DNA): TGTGCCTGTGACATACTGGGGTACACCGATAAACTCATCTTT. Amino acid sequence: CACDILGYTDKLIF.

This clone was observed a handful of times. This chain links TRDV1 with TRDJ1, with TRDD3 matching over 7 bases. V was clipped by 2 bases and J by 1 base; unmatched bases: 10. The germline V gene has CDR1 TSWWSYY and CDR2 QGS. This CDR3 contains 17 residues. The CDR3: CALGEAFRRGITDKLIF. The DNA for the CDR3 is TGTGCTCTTGGGGAAGCATTCCGACGGGGGATCACCGATAAACTCATCTTT.

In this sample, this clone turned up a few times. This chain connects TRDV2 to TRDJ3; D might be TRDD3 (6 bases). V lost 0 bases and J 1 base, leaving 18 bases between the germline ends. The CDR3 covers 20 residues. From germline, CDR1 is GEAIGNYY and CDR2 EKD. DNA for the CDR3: TGTGCCTGTGACACCGTGGGGGCCCCTATGCGTTCCTGGGACACCCGACAGATGTTTTTC. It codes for CACDTVGAPMRSWDTRQMFF.

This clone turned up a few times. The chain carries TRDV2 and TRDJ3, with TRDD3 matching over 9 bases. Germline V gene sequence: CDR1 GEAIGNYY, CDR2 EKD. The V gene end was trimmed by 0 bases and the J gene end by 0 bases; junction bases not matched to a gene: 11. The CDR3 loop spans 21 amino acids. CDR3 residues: CACDTGSLGDTSSWDTRQMFF. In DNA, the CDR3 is TGTGCCTGTGACACCGGTAGTTTAGGGGATACGAGCTCCTGGGACACCCGACAGATGTTTTTC.

The CDR3 spells CACDTAGGYKISSWDTRQMFF. CDR3 DNA sequence: TGTGCCTGTGACACCGCTGGGGGATACAAGATAAGCTCCTGGGACACCCGACAGATGTTTTTC. The rearrangement uses TRDV2 and TRDJ3; 11 bases line up with TRDD3. After removal of 0 bases from V and 0 bases from J, the junction contained 9 bases not matched to a gene. The CDR3 is made up of 21 amino acids. Germline V lookup: CDR1 GEAIGNYY, CDR2 EKD.

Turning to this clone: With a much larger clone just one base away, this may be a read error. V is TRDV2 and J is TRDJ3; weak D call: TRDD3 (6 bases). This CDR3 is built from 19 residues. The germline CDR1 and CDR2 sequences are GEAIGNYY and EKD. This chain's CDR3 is CACDTAGGPSSWDTRQTFF. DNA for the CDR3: TGTGCCTGTGACACCGCCGGGGGACCGAGCTCCTGGGACACCCGACAGACGTTTTTC.

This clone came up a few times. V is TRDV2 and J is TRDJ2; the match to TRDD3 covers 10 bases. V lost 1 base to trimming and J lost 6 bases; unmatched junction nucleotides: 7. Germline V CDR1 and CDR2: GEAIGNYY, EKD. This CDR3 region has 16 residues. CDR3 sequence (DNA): TGTGCCTGTGACACGCTGGGGGATAAGAGGTCAGCACAACTCTTCTTT. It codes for CACDTLGDKRSAQLFF.

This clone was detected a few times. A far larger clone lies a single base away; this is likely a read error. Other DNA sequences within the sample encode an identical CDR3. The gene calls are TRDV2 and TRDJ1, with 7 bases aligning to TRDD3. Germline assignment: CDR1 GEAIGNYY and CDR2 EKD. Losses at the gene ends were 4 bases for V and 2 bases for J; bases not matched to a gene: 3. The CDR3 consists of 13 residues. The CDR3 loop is CACDTWGTDKLIF. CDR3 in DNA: TGTGCCTGTGATACCTGGGGGACCGATAAACTCATCTTT.

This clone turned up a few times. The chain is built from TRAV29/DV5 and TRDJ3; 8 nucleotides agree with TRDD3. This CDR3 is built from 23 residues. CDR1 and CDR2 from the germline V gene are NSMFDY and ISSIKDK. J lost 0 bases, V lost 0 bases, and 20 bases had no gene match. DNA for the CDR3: TGTGCAGCAAGCGCTCCCATAACTTTACTGGGGGGTCGCCGCTCCTGGGACACCCGACAGATGTTTTTC. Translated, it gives CAASAPITLLGGRRSWDTRQMFF.

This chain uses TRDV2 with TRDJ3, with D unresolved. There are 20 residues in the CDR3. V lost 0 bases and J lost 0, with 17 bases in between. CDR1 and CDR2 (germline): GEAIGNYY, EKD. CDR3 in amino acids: CACDTVEGVRSSWDTRQMFF. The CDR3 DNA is TGTGCCTGTGACACCGTCGAAGGGGTCCGTAGCTCCTGGGACACCCGACAGATGTTTTTC.